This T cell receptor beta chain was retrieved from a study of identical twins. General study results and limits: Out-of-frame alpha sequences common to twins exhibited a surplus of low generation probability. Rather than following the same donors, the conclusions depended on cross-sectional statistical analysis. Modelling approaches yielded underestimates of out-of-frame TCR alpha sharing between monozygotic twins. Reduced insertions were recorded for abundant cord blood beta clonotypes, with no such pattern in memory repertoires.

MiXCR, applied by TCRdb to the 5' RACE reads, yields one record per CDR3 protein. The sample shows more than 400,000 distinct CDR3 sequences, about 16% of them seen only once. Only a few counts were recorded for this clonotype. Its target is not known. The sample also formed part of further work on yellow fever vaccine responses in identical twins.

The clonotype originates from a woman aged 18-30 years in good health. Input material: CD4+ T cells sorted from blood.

CDR3 amino acids: CASSPGAGGTDTQYF. The CDR3 DNA sequence: TGTGCCAGCAGCCCGGGGGCGGGAGGCACAGATACGCAGTATTTT. The rearrangement links TRBV27 to TRBJ2-3; TRBD2 is a possible D gene (7 bases). Germline CDR1 is MNHEY and CDR2 is SMNVEV (reference sequence). V was trimmed by 6 bases and J by 1 base, leaving 14 bases between them. The CDR3 has 15 residues.